These T cell receptor beta chains were read from a single sample in a study of Ad26.COV2.S vaccination and SARS-CoV-2 variants. Using immunoSEQ multiplex PCR, the repertoire was profiled, and TCRdb retains in-frame clones only, with some absent. The sample holds roughly 460,000 clones; about nine tenths are singletons and the top ten take 1.7%. Here the sequenced sample was peripheral blood, taken in a trial of Ad26.COV2.S vaccine versus placebo. The receptors come from a person between 18 and 65 years old who received the Ad26.COV2.S COVID-19 vaccine or a placebo. Both conserved end residues are part of each CDR3. D genes are given only for firm matches. The size field is filled for only some rows; it gives once, few, many or a size class.

size: -
D: -
J: TRBJ1-4
V: TRBV6-2/TRBV6-3
CDR3: CASSLTGNEKLFF
DNA: TGTGCCAGCAGTCTCACAGGGAATGAAAAACTGTTTTTT

size: -
D: TRBD1
J: TRBJ1-2
V: TRBV7-9
CDR3: CASSPQGQGGGGYTF
DNA: TGTGCCAGCAGCCCCCAGGGACAGGGCGGTGGTGGCTACACCTTC

size: -
D: -
J: TRBJ2-1
V: TRBV28
CDR3: CASSFGAGNEQFF
DNA: TGTGCCAGCAGTTTTGGGGCGGGAAATGAGCAGTTCTTC

size: once
D: -
J: TRBJ2-1
V: TRBV2
CDR3: CASTGPPSYNEQFF
DNA: TGTGCCAGCACCGGGCCCCCTTCCTACAATGAGCAGTTCTTC

size: -
D: TRBD2
J: TRBJ2-1
V: TRBV19
CDR3: CASSLAGDSYNEQFF
DNA: TGTGCCAGTAGTCTAGCGGGGGACTCCTACAATGAGCAGTTCTTC

size: -
D: -
J: TRBJ1-4
V: TRBV4-1
CDR3: CASRRGAGSEKLFF
DNA: TGCGCCAGCAGGCGAGGGGCGGGATCAGAAAAACTGTTTTTT

size: -
D: -
J: TRBJ2-7
V: TRBV11-3
CDR3: CARQQPRALYEQYF
DNA: TGTGCCAGACAACAACCACGGGCACTCTACGAGCAGTACTTC

size: -
D: TRBD1
J: TRBJ1-1
V: TRBV9
CDR3: CASSVSTGGEAFF
DNA: TGTGCCAGCAGCGTATCGACAGGGGGTGAAGCTTTCTTT

size: once
D: -
J: TRBJ2-7
V: TRBV6-6
CDR3: CASSYSSRSSSYEQYF
DNA: TGTGCCAGCAGTTACTCGAGTCGCTCGAGCTCCTACGAGCAGTACTTC

size: -
D: -
J: TRBJ2-3
V: TRBV20-1
CDR3: CSAVEYTQYF
DNA: TGCAGTGCTGTCGAGTATACGCAGTATTTT

size: -
D: -
J: TRBJ2-1
V: TRBV5-1
CDR3: CASSLALKPSSYNEQFF
DNA: TGCGCCAGCAGCTTGGCCCTCAAGCCGAGCTCCTACAATGAGCAGTTCTTC

size: -
D: -
J: TRBJ2-1
V: TRBV10-1
CDR3: CASSESWPLSSYNEQFF
DNA: TGCGCCAGCAGTGAGTCTTGGCCCCTCAGCTCCTACAATGAGCAGTTCTTC

size: -
D: TRBD1
J: TRBJ1-2
V: TRBV28
CDR3: CASSSQGTGRGYTF
DNA: TGTGCCAGCAGTTCACAAGGGACAGGGCGCGGCTACACCTTC

size: -
D: -
J: TRBJ2-7
V: TRBV3-1/TRBV3-2
CDR3: CASSPGPPRGRSYEQYF
DNA: TGTGCCAGCAGCCCTGGTCCCCCGAGGGGACGCTCCTACGAGCAGTACTTC

size: -
D: TRBD1
J: TRBJ1-2
V: TRBV4-1
CDR3: CASSGKGQLNYGYTF
DNA: TGCGCCAGCAGCGGAAAGGGACAGCTTAACTATGGCTACACCTTC

size: -
D: TRBD1
J: TRBJ2-5
V: TRBV5-1
CDR3: CASSTGGTGGQETQYF
DNA: TGCGCCAGCAGCACGGGAGGGACAGGGGGCCAAGAGACCCAGTACTTC

size: -
D: TRBD1
J: TRBJ1-2
V: TRBV12-3/TRBV12-4
CDR3: CASSWGDSYGYTF
DNA: TGTGCCAGCAGTTGGGGGGACAGTTATGGCTACACCTTC

size: -
D: TRBD2
J: TRBJ2-6
V: TRBV28
CDR3: CASSLGGVTGANVLTF
DNA: TGTGCCAGCAGTTTAGGGGGGGTAACTGGGGCCAACGTCCTGACTTTC

size: -
D: -
J: TRBJ2-7
V: TRBV7-2
CDR3: CASSLDPYEQYF
DNA: TGTGCCAGCAGCTTAGACCCCTACGAGCAGTACTTC

size: -
D: TRBD2
J: TRBJ2-5
V: TRBV27
CDR3: CASSGGTSGTQETQYF
DNA: TGTGCCAGCAGTGGAGGGACTAGCGGGACCCAAGAGACCCAGTACTTC

size: -
D: -
J: TRBJ2-1
V: TRBV12-3/TRBV12-4
CDR3: CASRSQGNGGQFF
DNA: TGTGCCAGCAGGTCCCAAGGAAATGGTGGGCAGTTCTTC

size: -
D: -
J: TRBJ2-5
V: TRBV5-4
CDR3: CASSLAGPGTQYF
DNA: TGTGCCAGCAGCTTGGCCGGTCCGGGGACCCAGTACTTC

size: -
D: TRBD2
J: TRBJ2-7
V: TRBV29-1
CDR3: CSVEMGAGVVGEQYF
DNA: TGCAGCGTTGAGATGGGAGCGGGGGTGGTGGGTGAGCAGTACTTC

size: -
D: -
J: TRBJ2-7
V: TRBV11-2
CDR3: CASSFRHGYEQYF
DNA: TGTGCCAGCAGCTTTCGGCATGGCTACGAGCAGTACTTC

size: -
D: TRBD1
J: TRBJ2-7
V: TRBV19
CDR3: CASSQGQPEYEQYF
DNA: TGTGCCAGTAGTCAGGGACAGCCCGAATACGAGCAGTACTTC

size: -
D: TRBD1
J: TRBJ2-6
V: TRBV11-2
CDR3: CASSYGTGDTSGANVLTF
DNA: TGTGCCAGCAGCTATGGTACAGGGGACACCTCTGGGGCCAACGTCCTGACTTTC

size: -
D: TRBD1
J: TRBJ1-2
V: TRBV3-1/TRBV3-2
CDR3: CASTPRTGVAYGYTF
DNA: TGTGCCAGCACCCCTAGGACAGGGGTGGCCTATGGCTACACCTTC

size: -
D: -
J: TRBJ2-1
V: TRBV9
CDR3: CASSVVGSGSYNEQFF
DNA: TGTGCCAGCAGCGTAGTCGGTTCGGGGTCATACAATGAGCAGTTCTTC

size: -
D: -
J: TRBJ2-7
V: TRBV6-5
CDR3: CASSYSTGVGQYF
DNA: TGTGCCAGCAGTTACTCGACCGGGGTGGGGCAGTACTTC

size: -
D: -
J: TRBJ2-3
V: TRBV4-1
CDR3: CASSQVGAKGDTQYF
DNA: TGCGCCAGCAGCCAAGTTGGGGCTAAGGGAGATACGCAGTATTTT

size: -
D: -
J: TRBJ1-3
V: TRBV15
CDR3: CATSRDEVSYSGNTIYF
DNA: TGTGCCACCAGCAGAGACGAAGTCTCCTACTCTGGAAACACCATATATTTT

size: -
D: -
J: TRBJ1-4
V: TRBV18
CDR3: CASSPLTGATNEKLFF
DNA: TGTGCCAGCTCACCACTTACAGGTGCAACTAATGAAAAACTGTTTTTT